This T cell receptor beta chain was obtained from a study of OX40 agonist ivuxolimab in advanced cancers. Points from the study as a whole: Expanded clones belonging to CD8+ T cells outnumbered, on average, those of CD4+.

Germline loops: CDR1 MGHDK, CDR2 SYGVNS. CDR3 size: 15 residues. V gave up 3 bases and J gave up 0 bases, with 9 bases separating them. Generated by immunoSEQ multiplex PCR, the TCRdb table keeps only in-frame clones and is missing some. The sample lists tens of thousands of clones, 65% to 85% seen once, with about 7.9% in the top ten. Concerning this clone: The antigen is unknown.

This receptor was identified in an adult with an advanced solid tumor such as melanoma, head and neck, liver or kidney cancer. The chain carries TRBV25-1 and TRBJ1-3, with D unresolved. The sequenced sample was CD4+ or CD8+ T cells sorted from blood, obtained in a trial of the OX40 agonist ivuxolimab. CDR3 in DNA: TGTGCCAGCAGTGATCCGGGCTACTCTGGAAACACCATATATTTT. Translation gives CASSDPGYSGNTIYF.